A selection of T cell receptor beta chains follows, all from one sample in a study of Graves' ophthalmopathy and Graves' hyperthyroidism. One entry per CDR3 protein, called by TCRdb with MiXCR from the multiplex PCR reads. The sample lists roughly 410,000 distinct CDR3 sequences; approximately 15% were seen once. The specimen was peripheral blood. The receptor set was obtained from a woman aged 18 to 35 with stable Graves' hyperthyroidism. Both conserved end residues are part of each CDR3.

TRBV27	TRBJ1-5	CASSLLGKRGNQPQHF
TRBV24-1	TRBJ2-3	CATSDSFLAGYTDTQYF
TRBV4-2	TRBJ1-2	CASSQDPGRTNYGYTF
TRBV27	TRBJ2-7	CASSFGRGYEQYF
TRBV10-2	TRBJ1-1	CASKTGSGNTEAFF
TRBV20-1	TRBJ2-5	CSARGERVSETQYF
TRBV9	TRBJ1-2	CASSVGPNGYTF
TRBV24-1	TRBJ2-2	CATSGGFLNTGELFF
TRBV24-1	TRBJ2-3	CATSDSQGGTSTDTQYF
TRBV6-5	TRBJ1-2	CASSSLRPLNYGYTF
TRBV10-3	TRBJ2-7	CAISEGPVDEQYF
TRBV6-1	TRBJ2-5	CASRKGGLTYQETQYF
TRBV6-2/TRBV6-3	TRBJ2-7	CASSYASRGPYEQYF
TRBV27	TRBJ2-7	CASSLSVGQPRAYEQYF
TRBV29-1	TRBJ1-2	CSVERDRPNYGYTF
TRBV12-3/TRBV12-4	TRBJ1-3	CASTRQGIGPGNTIYF
TRBV4-1	TRBJ1-1	CASSPSPTQNTEAFF
TRBV5-1	TRBJ2-7	CASSLSSGGSYEQYF
TRBV27	TRBJ2-3	CASWEAHLADTQYF
TRBV7-9	TRBJ1-1	CASSSDSVNTEAFF